This paragraph covers one T cell receptor beta chain sequence. Produced via immunoSEQ multiplex PCR; TCRdb's table is partial and in-frame only. The sample lists about 83,000 clones; around four fifths were seen once. The data were obtained in a study of lymphopenia after photon versus proton radiotherapy. The length of the CDR3 is 13 residues. Germline V gene lookup returns CDR1 SGHNT and CDR2 YYREEE (reference sequence). Trimming removed 0 bases at V and 1 base at J, with 4 bases between. This TCR was recovered from a man aged 55 to 70 with pancreatic cancer. Here the sequenced sample was peripheral blood, taken from a patient treated with proton-based radiotherapy. The chain joins TRBV5-4 to TRBJ1-1; D not certain. The CDR3: CASSLEKNTEAFF. CDR3 in DNA: TGTGCCAGCAGCTTGGAAAAGAACACTGAAGCTTTCTTT.